A selection of T cell receptor beta chains follows, all from one sample in a study of blood T cell repertoires in COVID-19. Measured with immunoSEQ multiplex PCR; TCRdb has only the in-frame clones, and not every one. The sample shows about 95,000 clones, 81% of them seen only once. Sequencing was carried out using peripheral blood. The origin of the receptors is an elderly man with active or convalescent COVID-19. The CDR3 runs from the conserved cysteine through the conserved F or W. The order of the fields is V gene, J gene, D gene, CDR3 protein. D genes are given only for firm matches.

>TRBV3-1/TRBV3-2|TRBJ1-1|TRBD1
CASSHDRGLWGTEAFF
>TRBV6-5|TRBJ1-5|-
CASSYSRVGNQPQHF
>TRBV7-2|TRBJ2-7|-
CASSFDRPYEQYF
>TRBV2|TRBJ2-2|-
CASSGESPGELFF
>TRBV5-4|TRBJ1-6|-
CASSREGNNSPLHF
>TRBV7-2|TRBJ2-2|TRBD2
CASSFLAGANTGELFF
>TRBV6-2/TRBV6-3|TRBJ1-6|-
CASSYGSPLHF
>TRBV5-6|TRBJ2-1|TRBD2
CASSLFLTSVGINEQFF
>TRBV7-3|TRBJ2-3|-
CASSLPGVTDTQYF
>TRBV18|TRBJ2-3|-
CASSPRALSTDTQYF
>TRBV18|TRBJ2-3|-
CASSVYRALTDTQYF
>TRBV2|TRBJ2-1|TRBD1
CASRKGTDFEQFF
>TRBV18|TRBJ2-3|TRBD1
CASSPGTGVGTDTQYF
>TRBV5-1|TRBJ1-2|-
CASRRATGRDGYTF
>TRBV9|TRBJ1-2|TRBD1
CATSTGNYGYTF
>TRBV5-1|TRBJ1-1|-
CASSWRGAEAFF
>TRBV18|TRBJ1-6|-
CASSSGGVSNSPLHF
>TRBV4-1|TRBJ2-3|-
CASSQARGAGVGTDTQYF
>TRBV5-1|TRBJ1-4|-
CASSLDLSPREKLFF
>TRBV3-1/TRBV3-2|TRBJ2-1|TRBD2
CASSQDRASGYNEQFF
>TRBV30|TRBJ1-6|-
CAWSDGPRGNINSPLHF
>TRBV5-5|TRBJ2-1|-
CASSAGTTSLREQFF
>TRBV15|TRBJ2-5|-
CATSREGAQETQYF
>TRBV25-1|TRBJ1-2|TRBD1
CATKSIQGPYGYTF
>TRBV2|TRBJ2-5|-
CASNTGEETQYF
>TRBV6-6|TRBJ1-2|-
CASRDYRPHGYTF
>TRBV6-5|TRBJ1-1|-
CASSRSRGNTEAFF
>TRBV15|TRBJ2-2|TRBD2
CATSSEGLGNTGELFF
>TRBV29-1|TRBJ2-5|TRBD2
CSVDFSNSGGKETQYF
>TRBV27|TRBJ1-1|TRBD1
CASSAYRGMTFF
>TRBV3-1/TRBV3-2|TRBJ2-7|TRBD1
CASSQGTGPGYEQYF
>TRBV19|TRBJ2-3|TRBD2
CACGSGGATDTQYF
>TRBV19|TRBJ1-2|TRBD1
CASRQNRGNYGYTF
>TRBV5-1|TRBJ1-3|-
CASSVDGHSGNTIYF
>TRBV7-3|TRBJ2-7|TRBD1
CASSFGTGDSYEQYF
>TRBV3-1/TRBV3-2|TRBJ2-5|TRBD2
CASSGRRLAGGGETQYF
>TRBV7-9|TRBJ1-3|-
CASSFREAGNTIYF
>TRBV19|TRBJ1-1|-
CASSNSRVMYTEAFF
>TRBV5-1|TRBJ2-7|TRBD1
CASSLRGQGARSYEQYF
>TRBV5-1|TRBJ1-4|-
CASSLDVGQGNEKLFF
>TRBV27|TRBJ2-2|TRBD1
CASSLSGTANTGELFF
>TRBV28|TRBJ1-2|TRBD1
CASTGGRVGYTF
>TRBV2|TRBJ2-1|-
CASSDQLVNNEQFF
>TRBV7-9|TRBJ1-6|-
CASSPEQHSPLHF
>TRBV12-2|TRBJ2-1|-
CASRLAGPPGQQGNNEQFF
>TRBV11-3|TRBJ1-1|-
CASSFRENTEAFF
>TRBV19|TRBJ2-6|TRBD1
CASSKGQGALISGANVLTF
>TRBV29-1|TRBJ1-2|-
CSVEGLTYGYTF
>TRBV11-3|TRBJ2-3|-
CASSLHPYGDTQYF
>TRBV4-3|TRBJ1-2|TRBD1
CASSQVPSGTGGGYTF
>TRBV10-1|TRBJ2-3|TRBD2
CASSFGLAGTDTQYF
>TRBV5-5|TRBJ2-3|-
CASSEITDTQYF
>TRBV6-5|TRBJ1-4|TRBD1
CASRDRGGFGKLFF
>TRBV6-1|TRBJ1-1|-
CASSEVGGDTEAFF
>TRBV19|TRBJ1-4|TRBD1
CASSRTGDDSTNEKLFF
>TRBV28|TRBJ1-1|-
CASRTLLTGAMNTEAFF
>TRBV30|TRBJ1-1|-
CAWSVLANTEAFF
>TRBV3-1/TRBV3-2|TRBJ1-3|-
CASSGSSGNTIYF